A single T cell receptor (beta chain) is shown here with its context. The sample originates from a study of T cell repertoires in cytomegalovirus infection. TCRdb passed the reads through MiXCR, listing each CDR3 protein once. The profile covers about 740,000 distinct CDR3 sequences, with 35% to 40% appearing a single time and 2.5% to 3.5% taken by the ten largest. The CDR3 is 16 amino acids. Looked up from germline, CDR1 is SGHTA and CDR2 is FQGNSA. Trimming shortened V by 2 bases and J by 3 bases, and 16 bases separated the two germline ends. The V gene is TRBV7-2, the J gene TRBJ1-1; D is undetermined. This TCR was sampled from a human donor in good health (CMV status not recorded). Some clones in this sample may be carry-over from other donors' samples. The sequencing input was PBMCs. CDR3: CASSLMTIGMDTEAFF. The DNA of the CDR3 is TGTGCCAGCAGCTTAATGACCATAGGGATGGACACTGAAGCTTTCTTT.